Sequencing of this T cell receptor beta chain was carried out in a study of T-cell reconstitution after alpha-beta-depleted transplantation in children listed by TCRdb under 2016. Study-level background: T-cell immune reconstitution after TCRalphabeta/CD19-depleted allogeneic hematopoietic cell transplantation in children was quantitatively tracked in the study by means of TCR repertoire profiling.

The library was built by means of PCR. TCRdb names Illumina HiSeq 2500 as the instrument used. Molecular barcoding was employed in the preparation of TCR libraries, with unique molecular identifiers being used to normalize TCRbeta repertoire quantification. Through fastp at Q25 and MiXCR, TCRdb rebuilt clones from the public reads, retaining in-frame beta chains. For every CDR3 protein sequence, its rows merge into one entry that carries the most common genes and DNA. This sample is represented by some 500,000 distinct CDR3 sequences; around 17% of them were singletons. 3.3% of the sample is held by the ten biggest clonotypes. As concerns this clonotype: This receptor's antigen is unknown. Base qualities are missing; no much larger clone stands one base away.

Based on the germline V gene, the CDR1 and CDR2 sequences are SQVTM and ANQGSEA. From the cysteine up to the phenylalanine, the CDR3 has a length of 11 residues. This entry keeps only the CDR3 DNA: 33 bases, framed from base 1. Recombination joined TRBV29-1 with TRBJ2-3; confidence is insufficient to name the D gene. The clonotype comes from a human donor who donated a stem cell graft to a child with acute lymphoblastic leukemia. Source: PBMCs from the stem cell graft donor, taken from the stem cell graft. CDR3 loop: CCGGAPDTQYF. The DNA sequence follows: TGCTGTGGCGGAGCCCCAGATACGCAGTATTTT.